Shown below are 10 T cell receptor beta chains from a single sample sequenced in a study of Ad26.COV2.S vaccination and SARS-CoV-2 variants. Documented treatment: some 20 received Ad26.COV2.S at low or high dose, single or two shots; about five received placebo; per-sample allocation not given. Day 63 following the first vaccine or placebo injection was when the samples were taken. TCRdb keeps only in-frame clones here, not all; method: immunoSEQ multiplex PCR. The data contain a few hundred thousand clones, about nine tenths of them seen just once; the ten biggest clones take up 9.5% to 15%. The material sequenced was peripheral blood, taken in a trial of Ad26.COV2.S vaccine versus placebo. These receptors were taken from a person between 18 and 65 years old who received the Ad26.COV2.S COVID-19 vaccine or a placebo.

CDR3 DNA: TGTGCCAGCAGTTCCTTACTAGCGACTACGGAGCAGTACTTC. Protein product: CASSSLLATTEQYF. The rearrangement uses TRBV6-2 or TRBV6-3 and TRBJ2-7, with 7 bases identical to TRBD2. V gave up 4 bases and J gave up 7 bases; unmatched junction bases: 10. Per the germline V gene, CDR1 is MNHEY and CDR2 is SVGEGT. The CDR3 totals 14 residues.

This clone was observed a single time. The chain uses TRBV13 and TRBJ1-2; 9 positions match TRBD1. The CDR3 is 16 amino acids. Germline V lookup: CDR1 PRHDT, CDR2 FYEKMQ (reference sequence). Trimming at V came to 2 bases and at J to 4 bases, leaving 8 bases not matched to a gene. The CDR3, as DNA: TGTGCCAGCAGCTTAAGGGGACAGGGCGCCCTCTATGGCTACACCTTC. Translation: CASSLRGQGALYGYTF.

The V gene is TRBV11-2, the J gene TRBJ2-7, with D uncertain. From germline, CDR1 is SGHAT and CDR2 FQNNGV. Trimming pared 0 bases from V and 6 bases from J, leaving 6 bases between. The CDR3 has 12 amino acids. CDR3: CASSLDRSEQYF. In DNA form, the CDR3 reads TGTGCCAGCAGCTTAGATCGTTCCGAGCAGTACTTC. Full variable domain (remainder filled in from reference TRBV11-2 and TRBJ2-7): EAGVAQSPRYKIIEKRQSVAFWCNPISGHATLYWYQQILGQGPKLLIQFQNNGVVDDSQLPKDRFSAERLKGVDSTLKIQPAKLEDSAVYLCASSLDRSEQYFGPGTRLTVT.

This rearrangement joins TRBV5-4 to TRBJ2-3; 10 positions agree with TRBD2. Germline V gene data show CDR1 as SGHNT and CDR2 as YYREEE (reference sequence). The CDR3 contains 15 residues. The junction had 4 bases not matched to a gene; V was cut back by 2 bases and J by 4 bases. CDR3 DNA sequence: TGTGCCAGCAGCTTAGCGGGAGGGTTGGCAGATACGCAGTATTTT. Protein: CASSLAGGLADTQYF.

The chain carries TRBV18 and TRBJ1-3, with D unclear. CDR3 length: 15 residues. Trimming left V 3 bases short and J 3 bases short, with 12 bases between. Germline values: CDR1 KGHSH, CDR2 LQKENI. The CDR3 is CASSPGLWLGNTIYF. DNA for the CDR3: TGTGCCAGCTCACCTGGCCTCTGGCTTGGAAACACCATATATTTT.

About this clone itself: At one of its ends the junction is not consistent with the germline gene, which may arise from a read error. The V call is TRBV29-1, the J call TRBJ2-1, with 8 nucleotides matching TRBD2. Germline V gene lookup returns CDR1 SQVTM and CDR2 ANQGSEA. This CDR3 is 14 amino acids long. Here the CDR3 DNA reads TGCAGCGTTGGAAGGCGGGAGGACTACTATGAGCAGTTCTTC. Its protein product is CSVGRREDYYEQFF.

This chain connects TRBV5-6 to TRBJ1-5, with D unclear. CDR1 is SGHDT, CDR2 YYEEEE, per germline. This CDR3 region has 12 residues. Trimming removed 0 bases from V and 6 bases from J, with 4 bases in between. CDR3 nucleotides: TGTGCCAGCAGCTTGGGGATTCAGCCCCAGCATTTT. Translation gives CASSLGIQPQHF.

This chain links TRBV10-3 with TRBJ1-6, with TRBD1 as a possible D gene (5 bases). The V gene's germline CDR1 is ENHRY and CDR2 SYGVKD. V was clipped by 2 bases and J by 9 bases, with 14 bases between them. CDR3 size: 15 residues. This chain's CDR3 is CAISEGPGLVSPLHF. The DNA of the CDR3 is TGTGCCATCAGTGAGGGTCCAGGGCTAGTTTCACCCCTCCACTTT.

The V call is TRBV14, the J call TRBJ2-7, with TRBD2 identical over 8 bases. There are 16 residues in the CDR3. V trimming: 4 bases; J trimming: 2 bases; junction bases outside the gene matches: 10. Per germline, CDR1 SGHDN and CDR2 FVKESK. The CDR3 is CASSPLPSGRPYEQYF. The CDR3 DNA reads as TGTGCCAGCAGCCCACTCCCCAGCGGGAGACCCTACGAGCAGTACTTC.

The V gene is TRBV7-2, the J gene TRBJ1-4; D gene uncertain. Trimming left V 5 bases short and J 5 bases short, with 15 bases between. The CDR3 is 15 amino acids. The germline V gene has CDR1 SGHTA and CDR2 FQGNSA. The CDR3 here is CASSPRPGSNEKLFF. The CDR3 coding sequence is TGTGCCAGCAGCCCCCGCCCGGGGTCAAATGAAAAACTGTTTTTT.